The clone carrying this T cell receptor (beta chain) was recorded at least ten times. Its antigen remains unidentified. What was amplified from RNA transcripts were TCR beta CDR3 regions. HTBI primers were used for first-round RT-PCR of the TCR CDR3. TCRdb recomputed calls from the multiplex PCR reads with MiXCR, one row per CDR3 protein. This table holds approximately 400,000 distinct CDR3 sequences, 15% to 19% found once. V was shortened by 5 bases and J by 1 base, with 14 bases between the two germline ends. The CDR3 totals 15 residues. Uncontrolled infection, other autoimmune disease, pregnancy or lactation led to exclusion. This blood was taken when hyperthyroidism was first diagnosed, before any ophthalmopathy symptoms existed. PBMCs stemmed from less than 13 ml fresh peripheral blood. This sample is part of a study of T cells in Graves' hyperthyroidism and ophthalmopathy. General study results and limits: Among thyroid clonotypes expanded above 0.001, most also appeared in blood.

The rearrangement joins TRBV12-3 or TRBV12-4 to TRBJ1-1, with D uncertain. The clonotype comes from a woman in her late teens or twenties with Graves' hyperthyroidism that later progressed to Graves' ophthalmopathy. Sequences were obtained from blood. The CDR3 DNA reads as TGTGCCAGCAGTGGACTGACGCTAAAGAACACTGAAGCTTTCTTT. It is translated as CASSGLTLKNTEAFF.